The clone carrying this T cell receptor beta chain showed up just a few times. What it binds is unknown. This CDR3 is built from 14 residues. Trimming removed 2 bases at V and 6 bases at J, with 13 bases between. CDR1 and CDR2 from the germline V gene are SGHNT and YYREEE (reference sequence). TCRdb passed the 5' RACE reads through MiXCR, listing each CDR3 protein once. The profile shows around 150,000 distinct CDR3 sequences, more than 9% of them singletons. This entry comes from a study of T-cell memory formation after mild COVID-19. Regarding the study as a whole: Clones contracting over day 15 to 85 were CD4/CD8 balanced, with later expanders leaning CD4+. There were some responding clones in pre-infection memory, which suggested that cross-reactive memory had joined.

The clonotype originates from a man younger than 35 who had mild COVID-19 (a few samples of this study predate the infection). Cell type and time point are not known. The chain employs TRBV5-4 and TRBJ2-3; D perhaps matches TRBD1 (6 bases). The material sequenced was PBMCs or a T cell subset sorted from them (not recorded which). The CDR3 DNA follows: TGTGCCAGCAGCTTCCTAGGGGGTCAGGATACGCAGTATTTT. Residues: CASSFLGGQDTQYF.